Reported below is one T cell receptor (beta chain). The study drew participants aged 18 to 89 years from roughly 25 US areas. Cohort 3 donors were reported recovered after two negative PCRs, clearance, or symptom resolution. The sample comes from a study of blood T cell repertoires in COVID-19. Original processing methods: Estimation of nucleated cell counts was performed using reference gene primer amplification. Measured with immunoSEQ multiplex PCR; TCRdb has only the in-frame clones, and not every one. That table furnishes V, J and clone size, whereas the DNA furnished D and trimming. The sample gives more than 250,000 clones, about 92% of which show up once; less than 20% is in the top ten. Germline loops: CDR1 MNHEY, CDR2 SVGAGI. This CDR3 is built from 14 residues. V was pared by 5 bases and J by 2 bases, with 9 bases between.

The chain combines TRBV6-5 with TRBJ2-2; a possible D gene is TRBD1 (5 bases). The sample consisted of PBMCs or T cells enriched from blood (not recorded which). This clonotype originated in a woman in her twenties or thirties who had recovered from COVID-19. The CDR3 DNA reads as TGTGCCAGCAGTCTAGACAGAAACACCGGGGAGCTGTTTTTT. It translates to CASSLDRNTGELFF.